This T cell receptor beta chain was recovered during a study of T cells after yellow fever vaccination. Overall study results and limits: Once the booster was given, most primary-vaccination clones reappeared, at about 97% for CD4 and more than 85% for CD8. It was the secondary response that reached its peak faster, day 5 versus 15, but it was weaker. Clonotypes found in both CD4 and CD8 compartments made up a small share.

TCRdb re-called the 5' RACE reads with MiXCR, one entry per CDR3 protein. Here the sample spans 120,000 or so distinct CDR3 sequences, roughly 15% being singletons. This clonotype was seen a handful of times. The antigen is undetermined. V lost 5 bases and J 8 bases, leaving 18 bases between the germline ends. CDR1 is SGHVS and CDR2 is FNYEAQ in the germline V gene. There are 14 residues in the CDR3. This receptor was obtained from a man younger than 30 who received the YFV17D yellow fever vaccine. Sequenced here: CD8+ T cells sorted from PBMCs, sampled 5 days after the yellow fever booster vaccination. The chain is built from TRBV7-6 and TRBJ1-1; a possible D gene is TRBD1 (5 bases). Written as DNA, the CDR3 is TGTGCCAGCAGCCCGGGACGGAGGTCGGTCGAAGCTTTCTTT. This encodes CASSPGRRSVEAFF.